Sequencing of this T cell receptor beta chain was carried out in a study of liver allograft versus peripheral blood T cells. The wider study: Transplanted livers and recipients' peripheral blood had their T cell receptor repertoires compared. Study-wide points: Intragraft liver T cell receptor repertoires reportedly differed from peripheral blood repertoires.

This clonotype has only a few counts. Antigen: not known. TCRdb itself ran the reads through MiXCR, one entry per CDR3 protein. The sample has 900 to 1,200 distinct CDR3 sequences, about 20% seen once. With 9 bases clipped from V and 5 bases from J, the junction kept 12 bases outside the gene matches. The CDR3 has 14 amino acids. CDR1 and CDR2 (germline): SGHKS, YYEKEE (reference sequence). The receptor's source is a human patient who had a liver transplant. The graft donor may have given rise to some T cells. The chain has TRBV5-5 and TRBJ2-7, with 9 bases fitting TRBD2. As DNA, the CDR3 is TGTGCCACCCGAGTGGGTAGCGGGAGCCACGAGCAGTACTTC. The encoded protein is CATRVGSGSHEQYF. Together with reference TRBV5-5 and TRBJ2-7, the CDR3 gives the full variable domain: DAGVTQSPTHLIKTRGQQVTLRCSPISGHKSVSWYQQVLGQGPQFIFQYYEKEERGRGNFPDRFSARQFPNYSSELNVNALLLGDSALYLCATRVGSGSHEQYFGPGTRLTVT.